The present entry profiles one TCR beta chain with its context. The record originates from a study of blood T cell repertoires in COVID-19. The data were produced by immunoSEQ multiplex PCR, yet TCRdb's version contains in-frame clones alone and is incomplete. The sample has roughly 280,000 clones; roughly 86% are singletons. CDR3 length: 14 amino acids. CDR1 SGHRS and CDR2 YFSETQ come from the germline V gene. V was trimmed by 0 bases and J by 6 bases, leaving 12 bases between them. The chain links TRBV5-1 to TRBJ1-2; no reliable D call. The receptor was isolated from a man younger than 30 with active or convalescent COVID-19. The sample was peripheral blood. The DNA of the CDR3 is TGCGCCAGCAGCTTGGACTTACCTGTGCATGGCTACACCTTC. Residues: CASSLDLPVHGYTF.